Listed here are 10 T cell receptor beta chains from one sample, sequenced in a study of shared clonotypes between healthy human individuals. Method: immunoSEQ multiplex PCR; TCRdb's copy keeps in-frame clones and lacks some. The sample shows around 370,000 clones, 96% of them seen only once. Material for sequencing was memory CD8+ T cells sorted from blood. Subset described: CD45RO+ cells pooled with CCR7-negative TemRA cells. The receptors stem from a man aged 30 to 39 in good health.

This chain joins TRBV7-4 and TRBJ1-2; no definite D call. This CDR3 spans 12 amino acids. V was shortened by 1 base and J by 4 bases, with 4 bases between the two germline ends. Germline V gene sequence: CDR1 SGHVT, CDR2 SQSDAQ. The CDR3 DNA is TGTGCCAGCAGCTTAGGGGTCTATGGCTACACCTTC. Its protein is CASSLGVYGYTF.

This rearrangement joins TRBV29-1 to TRBJ2-2; tentatively, D is TRBD1 (5 bases). V gave up 3 bases and J gave up 7 bases, with 18 bases separating them. Germline CDR1 SQVTM, CDR2 ANQGSEA. There are 15 residues in the CDR3. CDR3 coding DNA: TGCAGCGTTGATTCAGGCCAGGGATGGGGCGGGGAGCTGTTTTTT. It encodes CSVDSGQGWGGELFF.

The chain combines TRBV4-2 with TRBJ1-5, with D perhaps matching TRBD1 (5 bases). Germline CDR1 and CDR2: LGHNA and YNFKEQ. This CDR3 contains 16 residues. Between the trimmed V and J ends, which lost 6 bases and 0 bases, there was a span of 15 bases. The CDR3 sequence is CASRIRDSHSNQPQHF. The CDR3 bases are TGTGCCAGCAGGATCAGGGATTCTCATAGCAATCAGCCCCAGCATTTT.

V usage is TRBV7-9 and J usage is TRBJ2-1, with TRBD2 identical over 12 bases. The CDR3 is 15 residues long. Germline lookup yields CDR1 SEHNR and CDR2 FQNEAQ (reference sequence). Trimming at V came to 2 bases and at J to 8 bases, leaving 4 bases not matched to a gene. The CDR3 DNA is TGTGCCAGCAGCTTACGACTAGCGGGAGTAGATGAGCAGTTCTTC. Translated: CASSLRLAGVDEQFF.

The chain recombines TRBV7-9 with TRBJ2-1; 9 bases line up with TRBD2. CDR3 length: 15 residues. Per the germline V gene, CDR1 is SEHNR and CDR2 is FQNEAQ (reference sequence). CDR3: CATRPPTSGYNEQFF. In DNA, the CDR3 is TGTGCGACCAGACCCCCGACTAGCGGTTACAATGAGCAGTTCTTC. The complete variable domain, with remaining parts taken from reference TRBV7-9 and TRBJ2-1, reads DTGVSQNPRHKITKRGQNVTFRCDPISEHNRLYWYRQTLGQGPEFLTYFQNEAQLEKSRLLSDRFSAERPKGSFSTLEIQRTEQGDSAMYLCATRPPTSGYNEQFFGPGTRLTVL.

The gene calls are TRBV4-1 and TRBJ2-3; no clear D. CDR1 and CDR2 from the germline V gene are MGHRA and YSYEKL. Trimming took off 3 bases at V and 2 bases at J, with 6 bases between the two ends. CDR3 size: 13 residues. In nucleotides, the CDR3 is TGCGCCAGCAGCCAGACCTTCACAGATACGCAGTATTTT. This translates into CASSQTFTDTQYF.

The V gene is TRBV11-2, the J gene TRBJ2-2, with D unresolved. Germline V lookup: CDR1 SGHAT, CDR2 FQNNGV. This CDR3 is 15 amino acids long. V lost 4 bases and J lost 4, with 13 bases in between. The CDR3 loop reads CASSSRYLVTGELFF. The CDR3 DNA follows: TGTGCCAGCAGCTCTCGGTACTTAGTCACCGGGGAGCTGTTTTTT.

The chain joins TRBV28 to TRBJ2-7; 12 bases match TRBD1. V was pared by 5 bases and J by 3 bases, with 5 bases of the junction left unmatched. The CDR3 is 15 amino acids. CDR1 MDHEN and CDR2 SYDVKM come from the germline V gene. CDR3: CASSDRDRGHYEQYF. CDR3 nucleotide sequence: TGTGCCAGCAGTGACCGGGACAGGGGGCACTACGAGCAGTACTTC. The full variable domain, with the rest looked up from reference TRBV28 and TRBJ2-7, is DVKVTQSSRYLVKRTGEKVFLECVQDMDHENMFWYRQDPGLGLRLIYFSYDVKMKEKGDIPEGYSVSREKKERFSLILESASTNQTSMYLCASSDRDRGHYEQYFGPGTRLTVT.

This sequence joins TRBV7-8 and TRBJ2-7; D possibly uses TRBD1 or TRBD2 (5 bases each). Germline CDR1 and CDR2: SGHVS and FQNEAQ. V lost 5 bases and J 1 base, leaving 15 bases between the germline ends. This CDR3 region has 15 residues. Written as DNA, the CDR3 is TGTGCCAGCAGCCAACCGGGACGCCGATCCTACGAGCAGTACTTC. It translates to CASSQPGRRSYEQYF.

The chain has TRBV10-3 and TRBJ1-5; D uncertain. The CDR3 contains 12 residues. The V gene lost 3 bases and the J gene lost 9 bases, with 9 bases spanning the gap. From germline, CDR1 is ENHRY and CDR2 SYGVKD. The CDR3 DNA reads TGTGCCATCAGTGACAATTCTTCGCCCCAGCATTTT. This sequence encodes CAISDNSSPQHF.